The rows below give T cell receptor beta chains drawn from one sample of a study of shared clonotypes between healthy human individuals. Produced via immunoSEQ multiplex PCR; TCRdb's table is partial and in-frame only. The data hold 470,000 or so clones, with over 70% observed a single time. The material sequenced was PBMCs. The receptors derive from a woman aged 40 to 55 in good health. Some clones in this sample may be carry-over from other donors' samples. The CDR3 runs from the conserved cysteine through the conserved F or W. Fields, in order: J gene, clone size, D gene, V gene, CDR3 DNA, CDR3 protein. A D gene is named only where the DNA matches it firmly. The size of a clone is reported for some rows only, either as once, few or many, or as a class for expanded clones.

TRBJ1-5 - TRBD1 TRBV19 TGTGCCAGCGGACAGGGCTTTGATCAGCCCCAGCATTTT CASGQGFDQPQHF
TRBJ1-2 - TRBD1 TRBV18 TGTGCCAGCTCGCCCGACAGGGGTGTTAACTATGGCTACACCTTC CASSPDRGVNYGYTF
TRBJ1-4 few - TRBV7-9 TGTGCCAGCAGCCCCTCGGGCAGGCCTGAAAAACTGTTTTTT CASSPSGRPEKLFF
TRBJ1-1 few - TRBV2 TGTGCCAGCAGTGGATTCAACGGGTACAGGAACACTGAAGCTTTCTTT CASSGFNGYRNTEAFF
TRBJ1-1 - - TRBV7-8 TGTGCCAGCAGCTTAGTGTTAGGGTCAGGGAGCACTGAAGCTTTCTTT CASSLVLGSGSTEAFF
TRBJ2-3 - TRBD2 TRBV4-3 TGCGCCAGCAGCCAAGTTAGCGGGAGTAGCACAGATACGCAGTATTTT CASSQVSGSSTDTQYF
TRBJ1-5 once - TRBV4-3 TGCGCCAGCAGAGAAGACAGGAATAGCAATCAGCCCCAGCATTTT CASREDRNSNQPQHF
TRBJ1-2 - - TRBV11-2 TGTGCCAGCAGCTTAAAGCCCTATGGCTACACCTTC CASSLKPYGYTF
TRBJ1-2 - TRBD1 TRBV2 TGTGCCAGCACCCCCACAACCCAGGGGGCGGGCTATGGCTACACCTTC CASTPTTQGAGYGYTF
TRBJ1-3 - TRBD1 TRBV7-2 TGTGCCAGCAGCCCCCGACAGGGACGTGGAAACACCATATATTTT CASSPRQGRGNTIYF
TRBJ2-7 few TRBD2 TRBV5-6 TGTGCCAGCAGCCCCTCGCCGACTAGCGGCGAGCAGTACTTC CASSPSPTSGEQYF
TRBJ2-1 - - TRBV9 TGTGCCAGCAGCGTAGGACAGACAGCAAATGAGCAGTTCTTC CASSVGQTANEQFF
TRBJ1-3 - - TRBV19 TGTGCCAGCGTACCTACCACGCGGGGTGGAAACACCATATATTTT CASVPTTRGGNTIYF
TRBJ2-3 - - TRBV19 TGTGCCAGTAGTATAGTAGGCACGCGCACAGATACGCAGTATTTT CASSIVGTRTDTQYF
TRBJ1-1 - - TRBV5-4 TGTGCCAGCATCCCGAACGTAGGGGGGAACACTGAAGCTTTCTTT CASIPNVGGNTEAFF
TRBJ2-2 - - TRBV30 TGTGCCTGGAGTGTAATGACGAACACCGGGGAGCTGTTTTTT CAWSVMTNTGELFF
TRBJ1-4 - TRBD1 TRBV5-4 TGTGCCAGCAGCCGACAGGGTAGTAATGAAAAACTGTTTTTT CASSRQGSNEKLFF
TRBJ1-2 - TRBD1 TRBV27 TGTGCCAGCAGTTTAAGGGACAGGGGCATCTATGGCTACACCTTC CASSLRDRGIYGYTF